The following is a T cell receptor beta chain sequence with its context. V lost 5 bases and J lost 4; bases outside the gene matches: 8. CDR1 is MNHEY, CDR2 SVGAGI, per germline. The CDR3 contains 15 residues. This sample was included in a study of shared clonotypes between healthy human individuals. Sequencing was performed with immunoSEQ multiplex PCR; in TCRdb, only in-frame clones are kept and a portion is missing. The sample yields about 980,000 clones, more than 75% seen once. Source material: memory CD4+ T cells sorted from blood. Subset here: CD45RA-negative fraction. V is TRBV6-5 and J is TRBJ2-1; 7 nucleotides match TRBD1. This clonotype originated in a man aged 18 to 29 in good health. This CDR3 is CASSTSGGLYNEQFF. CDR3 sequence (DNA): TGTGCCAGCAGTACCTCAGGGGGTTTATACAATGAGCAGTTCTTC.